This T cell receptor (beta chain) is from a study of T-cell reconstitution after alpha-beta-depleted transplantation in children. Molecular barcoding with unique molecular identifiers was used for the TCRbeta library. Each CDR3 protein gets one entry after TCRdb re-called the PCR reads with MiXCR. The sample has hundreds of thousands of distinct CDR3 sequences; around 16% are singletons. This clonotype was recorded many times. Germline CDR1 MNHNS, CDR2 SASEGT. The ends were cut back, 5 bases at V and 3 bases at J, with 11 bases in the middle. The CDR3 has 14 amino acids. This rearrangement joins TRBV6-1 to TRBJ1-5; possible D gene TRBD1, 5 bases. This receptor was obtained from a human donor who donated a stem cell graft to a child with acute myeloid leukemia. Sequencing used PBMCs from the stem cell graft donor, obtained from the stem cell graft. The CDR3 reads CASSPTGSNQPQHF. DNA for the CDR3: TGTGCCAGCAGTCCAACAGGTTCCAATCAGCCCCAGCATTTT.